This is a list of T cell receptor beta chains from one sample in a study of cytomegalovirus exposure and HLA in healthy donors. Clones were read by immunoSEQ multiplex PCR, and TCRdb kept only the in-frame ones, dropping some. Here the sample table reports 110,000 to 150,000 clones. Sequences were obtained from PBMCs. The origin of the receptors is a male donor in good health and CMV-seronegative. CDR3s include the opening cysteine and the closing phenylalanine or tryptophan. Fields, in order: J gene, D gene, V gene, CDR3 protein, CDR3 DNA. A D gene is named only where the DNA matches it firmly.

J: TRBJ1-6
D: -
V: TRBV19
CDR3: CASSILLGPETPLHF
DNA: TGTGCCAGTAGTATCTTGCTAGGCCCGGAGACACCCCTCCACTTT

J: TRBJ2-7
D: -
V: TRBV29-1
CDR3: CSVCSLPGSYEQYF
DNA: TGCAGCGTTTGTAGTCTCCCGGGCTCCTACGAGCAGTACTTC

J: TRBJ1-2
D: TRBD1
V: TRBV30
CDR3: CAFLTGIGYTF
DNA: TGTGCCTTCCTGACAGGGATCGGCTACACCTTC

J: TRBJ2-4
D: TRBD1
V: TRBV4-3
CDR3: CASSETGGNIQYF
DNA: TGCGCCAGCAGCGAGACAGGGGGGAACATTCAGTACTTC

J: TRBJ1-1
D: -
V: TRBV19
CDR3: CASSERKTPMNTEAFF
DNA: TGTGCCAGTAGTGAAAGGAAGACACCCATGAACACTGAAGCTTTCTTT

J: TRBJ2-4
D: -
V: TRBV19
CDR3: CASSINFGLALNIQYF
DNA: TGTGCCAGTAGTATCAATTTCGGGCTAGCGTTAAACATTCAGTACTTC

J: TRBJ2-7
D: -
V: TRBV10-3
CDR3: CAISERQVLYEQYF
DNA: TGTGCCATCAGTGAAAGGCAGGTACTCTACGAGCAGTACTTC

J: TRBJ1-6
D: TRBD1
V: TRBV7-6
CDR3: CASSPLEGQGDSPLHF
DNA: TGTGCCAGCAGCCCGTTAGAGGGACAGGGCGATTCACCCCTCCACTTT

J: TRBJ1-2
D: -
V: TRBV10-3
CDR3: CAISEWPTATYGYTF
DNA: TGTGCCATCAGTGAATGGCCGACTGCTACCTATGGCTACACCTTC

J: TRBJ2-7
D: -
V: TRBV5-5
CDR3: CASSLTGVYEQYF
DNA: TGTGCCAGCAGCCTCACAGGAGTCTACGAGCAGTACTTC

J: TRBJ2-1
D: TRBD2
V: TRBV15
CDR3: CATYRGHGTSGGDEQFF
DNA: TGTGCCACATACAGGGGCCACGGGACTAGCGGGGGGGATGAGCAGTTCTTC

J: TRBJ1-2
D: TRBD1
V: TRBV7-2
CDR3: CASSPHLTGRNYGYTF
DNA: TGTGCCAGCAGCCCTCATTTGACAGGGCGTAACTATGGCTACACCTTC

J: TRBJ1-4
D: -
V: TRBV30
CDR3: CAWSLGLATNEKLFF
DNA: TGTGCCTGGAGTCTTGGACTCGCAACTAATGAAAAACTGTTTTTT

J: TRBJ2-1
D: -
V: TRBV20-1
CDR3: CSAATSHEQFF
DNA: TGCAGTGCTGCGACTAGTCATGAGCAGTTCTTC

J: TRBJ2-7
D: TRBD2
V: TRBV19
CDR3: CASSMTPPRGGYEQYF
DNA: TGTGCCAGTAGTATGACCCCCCCGCGCGGGGGCTACGAGCAGTACTTC

J: TRBJ1-4
D: TRBD1
V: TRBV6-5
CDR3: CASRQGIWNEKLFF
DNA: TGTGCCAGCAGACAGGGGATATGGAATGAAAAACTGTTTTTT

J: TRBJ1-1
D: -
V: TRBV7-2
CDR3: CASSLVGASEAFF
DNA: TGTGCCAGCAGCTTAGTGGGGGCCAGTGAAGCTTTCTTT

J: TRBJ2-3
D: TRBD2
V: TRBV7-6
CDR3: CASSLLAGTDTQYF
DNA: TGTGCCAGCAGCCTACTAGCGGGCACAGATACGCAGTATTTT

J: TRBJ1-5
D: TRBD1
V: TRBV6-5
CDR3: CASSRNRDRNQPQHF
DNA: TGTGCCAGCAGTAGGAACCGGGACAGGAATCAGCCCCAGCATTTT

J: TRBJ2-7
D: -
V: TRBV7-2
CDR3: CASSLIYYEQYF
DNA: TGTGCCAGCAGCCTCATCTACTACGAGCAGTACTTC

J: TRBJ2-7
D: -
V: TRBV5-6
CDR3: CASRSGNHEQYF
DNA: TGTGCCAGCAGGTCGGGAAACCACGAGCAGTACTTC

J: TRBJ1-1
D: TRBD1
V: TRBV5-1
CDR3: CANPDREWDTEAFF
DNA: TGCGCCAACCCGGACAGGGAATGGGACACTGAAGCTTTCTTT

J: TRBJ2-7
D: TRBD2
V: TRBV29-1
CDR3: CSVGLATIGEQYF
DNA: TGCAGCGTTGGACTAGCTACAATCGGCGAGCAGTACTTC

J: TRBJ1-2
D: -
V: TRBV28
CDR3: CASSLRRDYGYTF
DNA: TGTGCCAGCAGTTTAAGAAGAGACTATGGCTACACCTTC

J: TRBJ1-1
D: -
V: TRBV9
CDR3: CASSVEGDTAFF
DNA: TGTGCCAGCAGTGTCGAGGGGGATACGGCTTTCTTT

J: TRBJ1-2
D: -
V: TRBV14
CDR3: CASSQGTGIYGYTF
DNA: TGTGCCAGCAGCCAAGGTACAGGGATCTATGGCTACACCTTC

J: TRBJ1-6
D: TRBD1
V: TRBV19
CDR3: CASSSRDRGLLHF
DNA: TGTGCCAGTAGTTCCCGGGACAGGGGGTTGCTCCACTTT

J: TRBJ2-3
D: TRBD2
V: TRBV7-9
CDR3: CASSTRGEGDTQYF
DNA: TGTGCCAGCAGCACTCGGGGGGAAGGAGATACGCAGTATTTT

J: TRBJ1-5
D: -
V: TRBV29-1
CDR3: CSVGNGGNQPQHF
DNA: TGCAGCGTTGGAAACGGAGGAAATCAGCCCCAGCATTTT

J: TRBJ1-2
D: -
V: TRBV5-3
CDR3: CARSSTGYIGYTF
DNA: TGTGCCAGAAGCTCGACAGGTTATATTGGCTACACCTTC

J: TRBJ2-6
D: -
V: TRBV7-6
CDR3: CASSLEGRGSSGANVLTF
DNA: TGTGCCAGCAGCTTAGAGGGCAGGGGAAGCTCTGGGGCCAACGTCCTGACTTTC

J: TRBJ2-7
D: -
V: TRBV20-1
CDR3: CSARDSPRQYF
DNA: TGCAGTGCTAGAGATAGCCCGCGGCAGTACTTC

J: TRBJ2-7
D: TRBD1
V: TRBV6-1
CDR3: CASSHQTGAADEQYF
DNA: TGTGCCAGCAGCCACCAAACAGGGGCTGCCGACGAGCAGTACTTC

J: TRBJ1-3
D: -
V: TRBV4-2
CDR3: CASSQDLWGAGNTIYF
DNA: TGTGCCAGCAGCCAAGATCTCTGGGGCGCTGGAAACACCATATATTTT